The rows below give T cell receptor beta chains drawn from one sample of a study of blood T cell repertoires in COVID-19. Sequenced by immunoSEQ multiplex PCR; TCRdb stores in-frame clones only, minus some. Found here are 150,000 to 160,000 clones, about nine tenths of them singletons; the top ten hold under 2.5%. The sequencing sample was made of peripheral blood. The source is a woman in her 70s with acute or convalescent COVID-19. The CDR3 runs from the conserved cysteine through the conserved F or W. Fields, in order: CDR3 DNA, CDR3 protein, J gene, clone size, V gene, D gene. The D gene is left open where the match is weak. A clone size is listed for some rows: how often the clone was seen (once, few, many), or a class if it is expanded.

CDR3 DNA: TGCAGCGTTGGTCAGGGGGCGACTAATGAAAAACTGTTTTTT; CDR3 protein: CSVGQGATNEKLFF; J gene: TRBJ1-4; clone size: .; V gene: TRBV29-1; D gene: TRBD1
CDR3 DNA: TGTGCCAGCAGCCCACACTTACTAGCGGGTTTCACAGATACGCAGTATTTT; CDR3 protein: CASSPHLLAGFTDTQYF; J gene: TRBJ2-3; clone size: .; V gene: TRBV11-2; D gene: TRBD2
CDR3 DNA: TGTGCCACCGCCCCAGCGGGGAACACAGATACGCAGTATTTT; CDR3 protein: CATAPAGNTDTQYF; J gene: TRBJ2-3; clone size: .; V gene: TRBV24-1; D gene: TRBD2
CDR3 DNA: TGTGCCAGCAGCCAAGCGGGGTTCTTTTACAATGAGCAGTTCTTC; CDR3 protein: CASSQAGFFYNEQFF; J gene: TRBJ2-1; clone size: .; V gene: TRBV6-2/TRBV6-3; D gene: TRBD2
CDR3 DNA: TGTGCCAGCAGCTTTATCAGAGGCAGTGGAAACACCATATATTTT; CDR3 protein: CASSFIRGSGNTIYF; J gene: TRBJ1-3; clone size: .; V gene: TRBV5-5; D gene: .
CDR3 DNA: TGTGCCAGCAGTTATACGGGACAGAGCAATCAGCCCCAGCATTTT; CDR3 protein: CASSYTGQSNQPQHF; J gene: TRBJ1-5; clone size: once; V gene: TRBV6-5; D gene: TRBD1
CDR3 DNA: TGCGCCAGCAGCCAAGGACAGGGGGACTACAATGAGCAGTTCTTC; CDR3 protein: CASSQGQGDYNEQFF; J gene: TRBJ2-1; clone size: .; V gene: TRBV4-1; D gene: TRBD1
CDR3 DNA: TGTGCCAGCAGTCCCGCCGGGTTGACTAGCGGGGGGGCCTCAGAGACCCAGTACTTC; CDR3 protein: CASSPAGLTSGGASETQYF; J gene: TRBJ2-5; clone size: .; V gene: TRBV28; D gene: TRBD2
CDR3 DNA: TGTGCCAGTAGCCCTGACAGTGGGACTGAAGCTTTCTTT; CDR3 protein: CASSPDSGTEAFF; J gene: TRBJ1-1; clone size: .; V gene: TRBV19; D gene: .
CDR3 DNA: TGTGCCAGCAGTTTACGGGGGGGTCCCTCCCTATCTGGAAACACCATATATTTT; CDR3 protein: CASSLRGGPSLSGNTIYF; J gene: TRBJ1-3; clone size: .; V gene: TRBV28; D gene: .
CDR3 DNA: TGTGCCAGCAACAGGGATGGCACAGATACGCAGTATTTT; CDR3 protein: CASNRDGTDTQYF; J gene: TRBJ2-3; clone size: .; V gene: TRBV7-9; D gene: .
CDR3 DNA: TGTGCCAGCAGTTTGCTAAACAGGGGGCAAACTGAAGCTTTCTTT; CDR3 protein: CASSLLNRGQTEAFF; J gene: TRBJ1-1; clone size: .; V gene: TRBV28; D gene: TRBD1
CDR3 DNA: TGTGCCAGCAGCACGGGACAGTACACCGGGGAGCTGTTTTTT; CDR3 protein: CASSTGQYTGELFF; J gene: TRBJ2-2; clone size: many; V gene: TRBV6-6; D gene: TRBD1
CDR3 DNA: TGTGCCAGCCGGGACAGGGGTTACTATGGCTACACCTTC; CDR3 protein: CASRDRGYYGYTF; J gene: TRBJ1-2; clone size: .; V gene: TRBV19; D gene: TRBD1
CDR3 DNA: TGTGCCAGCACGTATCCCCCGGCGGGGGGTAACACTGAAGCTTTCTTT; CDR3 protein: CASTYPPAGGNTEAFF; J gene: TRBJ1-1; clone size: once; V gene: TRBV2; D gene: .
CDR3 DNA: TGTGCCAGCTGGACAGGGCTTAACTATGGCTACACCTTC; CDR3 protein: CASWTGLNYGYTF; J gene: TRBJ1-2; clone size: few; V gene: TRBV2; D gene: TRBD1
CDR3 DNA: TGTGCCAGCAGCTTGGGGACAGGGATGATCTATGGCTACACCTTC; CDR3 protein: CASSLGTGMIYGYTF; J gene: TRBJ1-2; clone size: .; V gene: TRBV5-8; D gene: TRBD1
CDR3 DNA: TGCGCCAGCAGCTTGGTGTCAGGGGCTACCTACGAGCAGTACTTC; CDR3 protein: CASSLVSGATYEQYF; J gene: TRBJ2-7; clone size: .; V gene: TRBV5-1; D gene: .
CDR3 DNA: TGTGCCAGCAGCTTAACGGCGGAGGGGACCCAGTACTTC; CDR3 protein: CASSLTAEGTQYF; J gene: TRBJ2-5; clone size: .; V gene: TRBV7-2; D gene: .
CDR3 DNA: TGTGCCAGCACCTCGGTGGAGGGCGCCACTGAAGCTTTCTTT; CDR3 protein: CASTSVEGATEAFF; J gene: TRBJ1-1; clone size: .; V gene: TRBV6-6; D gene: .
CDR3 DNA: TGCAGTGCTAGTTTTGTGGGCAGATCCGATCAGCCCCAGCATTTT; CDR3 protein: CSASFVGRSDQPQHF; J gene: TRBJ1-5; clone size: .; V gene: TRBV20-1; D gene: .
CDR3 DNA: TGTGCCAGCAGCTTAAATCCGCAGGTGAGCAATCAGCCCCAGCATTTT; CDR3 protein: CASSLNPQVSNQPQHF; J gene: TRBJ1-5; clone size: .; V gene: TRBV7-2; D gene: .
CDR3 DNA: TGTGCCAGCAGCCAGGGGGACGGCTATGGCTACACCTTC; CDR3 protein: CASSQGDGYGYTF; J gene: TRBJ1-2; clone size: .; V gene: TRBV5-6; D gene: TRBD1
CDR3 DNA: TGTGCCAGCAGCCAGGAGGCAGGGGTGTCCTATAATTCACCCCTCCACTTT; CDR3 protein: CASSQEAGVSYNSPLHF; J gene: TRBJ1-6; clone size: .; V gene: TRBV4-2; D gene: .
CDR3 DNA: TGTGCCAGTAGTGTGCGTTCGATGGGGGGCTCCTACAATGAGCAGTTCTTC; CDR3 protein: CASSVRSMGGSYNEQFF; J gene: TRBJ2-1; clone size: .; V gene: TRBV19; D gene: .
CDR3 DNA: TGTGCCAGCAGCTTCAACAGGGGGAACACTGAAGCTTTCTTT; CDR3 protein: CASSFNRGNTEAFF; J gene: TRBJ1-1; clone size: .; V gene: TRBV13; D gene: TRBD1
CDR3 DNA: TGCGCCAGCAGCTTGGGATGGGGTACGGGATCCGAAGCTTTCTTT; CDR3 protein: CASSLGWGTGSEAFF; J gene: TRBJ1-1; clone size: .; V gene: TRBV5-1; D gene: .
CDR3 DNA: TGTGCCAGCAGCCAAGTGGGGACAGAAGCTTTCTTT; CDR3 protein: CASSQVGTEAFF; J gene: TRBJ1-1; clone size: .; V gene: TRBV3-1/TRBV3-2; D gene: .
CDR3 DNA: TGTGCCAGCAGAAGAGGGGGCGCGACCAAAAACATTCAGTACTTC; CDR3 protein: CASRRGGATKNIQYF; J gene: TRBJ2-4; clone size: once; V gene: TRBV6-5; D gene: TRBD1
CDR3 DNA: TGTGCCAGCAGCCCAGGACAGGGGGCTTCGTCGGATACGCAGTATTTT; CDR3 protein: CASSPGQGASSDTQYF; J gene: TRBJ2-3; clone size: .; V gene: TRBV11-3; D gene: TRBD1
CDR3 DNA: TGTGCCAGTAGTGCCGCTAGCCCCGATCCCGGGGAGCTGTTTTTT; CDR3 protein: CASSAASPDPGELFF; J gene: TRBJ2-2; clone size: .; V gene: TRBV19; D gene: .
CDR3 DNA: TGTGCCAGTAGTGACAGGAATTTAGGCGGCTACACCTTC; CDR3 protein: CASSDRNLGGYTF; J gene: TRBJ1-2; clone size: .; V gene: TRBV19; D gene: .
CDR3 DNA: TGTGCCAGCACCGCGAATGGTGGCTCGGGACTAGCGTTTCAAGAGACCCAGTACTTC; CDR3 protein: CASTANGGSGLAFQETQYF; J gene: TRBJ2-5; clone size: .; V gene: TRBV2; D gene: TRBD2
CDR3 DNA: TGTGCCAGCAGCGGGCAGGAAGACACTGAAGCTTTCTTT; CDR3 protein: CASSGQEDTEAFF; J gene: TRBJ1-1; clone size: .; V gene: TRBV6-2/TRBV6-3; D gene: .
CDR3 DNA: TGCAGCGTTGAGACCGGGACTCTAATAGGCACCGGGGAGCTGTTTTTT; CDR3 protein: CSVETGTLIGTGELFF; J gene: TRBJ2-2; clone size: once; V gene: TRBV29-1; D gene: .
CDR3 DNA: TGTGCCAGCAGCTTGATCTCCAGGCCGGATCAGCCCCAGCATTTT; CDR3 protein: CASSLISRPDQPQHF; J gene: TRBJ1-5; clone size: .; V gene: TRBV5-6; D gene: .
CDR3 DNA: TGTGCCATCAGTGAAGAGGGAATAAGGAACACTGAAGCTTTCTTT; CDR3 protein: CAISEEGIRNTEAFF; J gene: TRBJ1-1; clone size: .; V gene: TRBV10-3; D gene: .
CDR3 DNA: TGTGCCAGCAGCCAAGGTTCTGGGCGGGGGGCCCAGGGGGCCAACGTCCTGACTTTC; CDR3 protein: CASSQGSGRGAQGANVLTF; J gene: TRBJ2-6; clone size: .; V gene: TRBV4-2; D gene: TRBD2
CDR3 DNA: TGTGCCAGCAGTGAAGTTTTAGCGGGGGACTACGAGCAGTACTTC; CDR3 protein: CASSEVLAGDYEQYF; J gene: TRBJ2-7; clone size: .; V gene: TRBV6-1; D gene: TRBD2
CDR3 DNA: TGTGCCAGTAGTATGGGGGACAGCCACTCACCCCTCCACTTT; CDR3 protein: CASSMGDSHSPLHF; J gene: TRBJ1-6; clone size: .; V gene: TRBV19; D gene: TRBD1
CDR3 DNA: TGTGCCAGCAGCCAGTCCGGTGAGGGCGAAAAACTGTTTTTT; CDR3 protein: CASSQSGEGEKLFF; J gene: TRBJ1-4; clone size: .; V gene: TRBV3-1/TRBV3-2; D gene: .
CDR3 DNA: TGTGCCAGCAGTTACAGCCCAGGGATGAACACTGAAGCTTTCTTT; CDR3 protein: CASSYSPGMNTEAFF; J gene: TRBJ1-1; clone size: .; V gene: TRBV6-2/TRBV6-3; D gene: .
CDR3 DNA: TGTGCCAGCAGTTATAGACAGGCTACCTACAATGAGCAGTTCTTC; CDR3 protein: CASSYRQATYNEQFF; J gene: TRBJ2-1; clone size: .; V gene: TRBV6-2/TRBV6-3; D gene: .
CDR3 DNA: TGTGCCATCAGCAGCACACAGGGGAATGAGCAGTTCTTC; CDR3 protein: CAISSTQGNEQFF; J gene: TRBJ2-1; clone size: .; V gene: TRBV10-3; D gene: TRBD1
CDR3 DNA: TGTGCCAGCAGCGTAGGAGGGACAGGGGGTATTAGGGACTATGGCTACACCTTC; CDR3 protein: CASSVGGTGGIRDYGYTF; J gene: TRBJ1-2; clone size: .; V gene: TRBV9; D gene: TRBD1
CDR3 DNA: TGCGCCAGCAGCCAGACTGAGAGAGGAGGGAACACTGAAGCTTTCTTT; CDR3 protein: CASSQTERGGNTEAFF; J gene: TRBJ1-1; clone size: .; V gene: TRBV4-1; D gene: .
CDR3 DNA: TGTGCCAGCAGCCAGCGGACAGACAGGAATGAAAAACTGTTTTTT; CDR3 protein: CASSQRTDRNEKLFF; J gene: TRBJ1-4; clone size: .; V gene: TRBV3-1/TRBV3-2; D gene: .